The 15 T cell receptor beta chains given below trace back to one sample, sequenced in a study of blood T cell repertoires in COVID-19. Repertoires were generated with immunoSEQ multiplex PCR, while TCRdb's copy carries only in-frame clones and drops some. The data contain 240,000 or so clones, about 80% of them seen just once; the ten biggest clones take up about 1.9%. Material for sequencing was peripheral blood. Every receptor here comes from an elderly woman with acute or convalescent COVID-19.

This clone showed up just once. The chain couples TRBV6-5 to TRBJ2-2, with TRBD2 as a possible D gene (6 bases). Between the trimmed V and J ends, which lost 6 bases and 5 bases, there was a span of 10 bases. CDR1 and CDR2 from the germline V gene are MNHEY and SVGAGI. This CDR3 has 13 amino acids. CDR3 loop: CASRRSGTGELFF. The CDR3 DNA sequence: TGTGCCAGCAGGCGTAGCGGAACCGGGGAGCTGTTTTTT.

This sequence joins TRBV7-5 and TRBJ2-3; the D call in the table, TRBD2, was not verified against the DNA. TRBV7-5 is tagged as a pseudogene. The CDR3 totals 13 residues. CDR3 sequence (DNA): TGTGCCCCTACGGGGACTATCACAGATACGCAGTATTTT. It translates to CAPTGTITDTQYF.

This chain joins TRBV28 and TRBJ2-1, with TRBD2 matching 10 bases. This CDR3 contains 16 residues. Germline V CDR1 and CDR2: MDHEN, SYDVKM. After removal of 1 base from V and 0 bases from J, the junction contained 0 bases not matched to a gene. The chain's CDR3 is CASSLLAGGSYNEQFF. The CDR3, as DNA: TGTGCCAGCAGTTTATTAGCGGGAGGCTCCTACAATGAGCAGTTCTTC.

This clone was seen a few times. The chain recombines TRBV4-2 with TRBJ1-2, with no clear D. The CDR3 extends over 16 amino acids. Germline V CDR1 and CDR2: LGHNA, YNFKEQ. With 1 base removed from V and 1 base from J, the gap between germline ends came to 13 bases. Here the CDR3 DNA reads TGTGCCAGCAGCCAAGTCCAAAAAAACTTTAACTATGGCTACACCTTC. Amino acids: CASSQVQKNFNYGYTF.

This chain joins TRBV29-1 and TRBJ2-2, with D perhaps matching TRBD1 (6 bases). Germline CDR1 is SQVTM and CDR2 is ANQGSEA. V was clipped by 6 bases and J by 4 bases, with 15 bases between them. This CDR3 has 14 amino acids. Written as DNA, the CDR3 is TGCAGCGTAGGGACAAACGACGGCACCGGGGAGCTGTTTTTT. Translating gives CSVGTNDGTGELFF.

V is TRBV9 and J is TRBJ2-5, with 11 bases fitting TRBD2. The CDR3 is made up of 16 amino acids. Germline V lookup: CDR1 SGDLS, CDR2 YYNGEE. The J segment lost 4 bases and the V segment lost 3 bases, leaving 8 bases of the junction unmatched. CDR3 sequence: CASSAGRLAGLETQYF. DNA of the CDR3: TGTGCCAGCAGCGCTGGAAGACTAGCGGGGTTAGAGACCCAGTACTTC. The variable domain in full, completed from reference TRBV9 and TRBJ2-5, reads DSGVTQTPKHLITATGQRVTLRCSPRSGDLSVYWYQQSLDQGLQFLIQYYNGEERAKGNILERFSAQQFPDLHSELNLSSLELGDSALYFCASSAGRLAGLETQYFGPGTRLLVL.

This clone was seen only a few times. The chain couples TRBV6-1 to TRBJ2-1; D unresolved. There are 16 residues in the CDR3. The V end lost 4 bases, the J end lost 0 bases, and 13 bases lay between the germline ends. Germline V gene lookup returns CDR1 MNHNS and CDR2 SASEGT. The chain's CDR3 is CASSANLLNSYNEQFF. The CDR3 nucleotides are TGTGCCAGCAGTGCCAACTTGCTGAACTCCTACAATGAGCAGTTCTTC.

This chain uses TRBV2 with TRBJ1-4, with D possibly being TRBD1 (5 bases). Trimming removed 4 bases from V and 2 bases from J, with 14 bases in between. This CDR3 has 16 amino acids. Germline assignment: CDR1 SNHLY and CDR2 FYNNEI. CDR3 nucleotides: TGTGCCAGCAGTGGAACCCGGGGGGAGACTAATGAAAAACTGTTTTTT. Translating gives CASSGTRGETNEKLFF.

V is TRBV11-2 and J is TRBJ2-5; the match to TRBD2 covers 14 bases. The CDR3 length is 17 residues. V was pared by 4 bases and J by 5 bases, with 9 bases of the junction left unmatched. The germline CDR1 and CDR2 sequences are SGHAT and FQNNGV. The CDR3 nucleotides are TGTGCCAGCAGCTCAGGCGGGACTAGCGGGAGTTTGGAGACCCAGTACTTC. This codes for CASSSGGTSGSLETQYF.

The CDR3 bases are TGCGCCAGCAGCTTGGGGACTAGCGGGGGGGCAGAAGAGACCCAGTACTTC. Amino acids: CASSLGTSGGAEETQYF. V gene TRBV5-1 combines with J gene TRBJ2-5, with 15 bases fitting TRBD2. V lost 0 bases to trimming and J lost 3 bases; unmatched junction nucleotides: 3. The CDR3 runs 17 residues. Germline CDR1 and CDR2: SGHRS and YFSETQ.

This clone came up a few times. The chain joins TRBV19 to TRBJ1-3; weak D call: TRBD1 (5 bases). Germline-derived CDR1 and CDR2 are LNHDA and SQIVND (reference sequence). The CDR3 consists of 16 residues. The germline V and J ends were trimmed by 4 bases and 1 base, with 14 bases remaining between them. In DNA, the CDR3 is TGTGCCAGTAGTACCGGGCCAGGGTCTTCTGGAAACACCATATATTTT. Protein sequence: CASSTGPGSSGNTIYF.

Written as DNA, the CDR3 is TGTGCCAGCAGCTTAAAGGGGTCAGGGGGATACTATGGCTACACCTTC. This gives the protein CASSLKGSGGYYGYTF. The rearrangement joins TRBV7-9 to TRBJ1-2, with 7 bases matching TRBD1. Per the germline V gene, CDR1 is SEHNR and CDR2 is FQNEAQ (reference sequence). After removal of 2 bases from V and 3 bases from J, the junction contained 9 bases not matched to a gene. The CDR3 spans 16 residues. Drawing the rest from reference TRBV7-9 and TRBJ1-2, the complete variable domain is DTGVSQNPRHKITKRGQNVTFRCDPISEHNRLYWYRQTLGQGPEFLTYFQNEAQLEKSRLLSDRFSAERPKGSFSTLEIQRTEQGDSAMYLCASSLKGSGGYYGYTFGSGTRLTVV.

The gene calls are TRBV6-5 and TRBJ1-2, with TRBD1 matching over 7 bases. V gave up 7 bases and J gave up 3 bases; unmatched junction bases: 8. Germline V gene data show CDR1 as MNHEY and CDR2 as SVGAGI. The CDR3 sequence is 14 residues long. CDR3 amino acids: CASTLGQTYYGYTF. CDR3 coding DNA: TGTGCCAGCACTCTGGGACAGACTTACTATGGCTACACCTTC.

This chain joins TRBV5-1 and TRBJ1-1; no clear D gene. The V end lost 3 bases, the J end lost 11 bases, and 20 bases lay between the germline ends. Germline CDR1 and CDR2: SGHRS and YFSETQ. CDR3 length equals 14 residues. CDR3 DNA: TGCGCCAGCAGCTGGGGAGGAGACGGGTTCCCGGCTTTCTTT. Amino acid sequence: CASSWGGDGFPAFF. Full variable domain (outside the CDR3, taken from reference TRBV5-1 and TRBJ1-1): KAGVTQTPRYLIKTRGQQVTLSCSPISGHRSVSWYQQTPGQGLQFLFEYFSETQRNKGNFPGRFSGRQFSNSRSEMNVSTLELGDSALYLCASSWGGDGFPAFFGQGTRLTVV.

The gene calls are TRBV28 and TRBJ2-5; no clear D. The V end was cut by 5 bases, the J end by 3 bases, with 4 bases between. The CDR3 consists of 11 residues. The germline gives CDR1 MDHEN, CDR2 SYDVKM. CDR3 amino acids: CASSTEETQYF. The CDR3 coding sequence is TGTGCCAGCAGTACTGAAGAGACCCAGTACTTC.